This T cell receptor beta chain originates from a study of blood T cell repertoires in COVID-19. Whole-study context: Both acute and convalescent COVID-19 samples were obtained from the United States, Italy and Spain. Sources were T cells, B-cell-depleted T cells, or PBMCs; the material itself was cDNA or gDNA.

The CDR3 loop spans 15 amino acids. V lost 2 bases and J lost 3; bases outside the gene matches: 8. Germline CDR1 reads SGHDT; CDR2 reads YYEEEE. In the original workflow: Estimated nucleated cell counts came from reference gene primer amplification. The protocol was immunoSEQ multiplex PCR, while the TCRdb copy is restricted to in-frame clones and leaves out a portion. V and J calls and clone size come straight from that table; D and trimming were deduced from the DNA. In the table there are 25,000 or so clones, roughly nine tenths of which are singletons. This clone has only one observation. V gene TRBV5-6 combines with J gene TRBJ2-7; 7 bases fit TRBD1. The clonotype was recovered from a human donor in a cohort sampled during active COVID-19. The sequencing sample was made of peripheral blood. CDR3 DNA: TGTGCCAGCAGCTTACTGGGACAGAAGGACTACGAGCAGTACTTC. Protein product: CASSLLGQKDYEQYF.